The clone carrying this T cell receptor beta chain was seen many times. Its antigen is unknown. Beta-chain TCR CDR3 regions were amplified from RNA transcripts. The authors performed first-round RT-PCR with HTBI primers and then a second-round multiplex PCR. TCRdb independently ran MiXCR on the multiplex PCR reads; one entry per CDR3 protein. The profile shows roughly 610,000 distinct CDR3 sequences, over 20% of them singletons. Hyperthyroidism cases were recent diagnoses of under 2 months' duration in people aged 18 to 65. Enrollment excluded any patients with other autoimmune diseases, uncontrolled infections, pregnancy or lactation. This sample stems from a study of Graves' ophthalmopathy and Graves' hyperthyroidism. Regarding the study as a whole: Ophthalmopathy was separated from stable hyperthyroidism by a 13-signature model with 87.88% sensitivity and around 81% specificity.

This CDR3 has 13 residues. Germline assignment: CDR1 MNHNS and CDR2 SASEGT. Trimming stripped 4 bases from V and 0 bases from J, with 6 bases between. The V call is TRBV6-1, the J call TRBJ1-1; possible D gene TRBD1, 6 bases. Source material: peripheral blood. The source of this sequence is a woman in her late teens or twenties with stable Graves' hyperthyroidism. Some clones in this sample may be carry-over from other donors' samples. CDR3 sequence: CASSGTVNTEAFF. The CDR3, as DNA: TGTGCCAGCAGTGGGACAGTGAACACTGAAGCTTTCTTT.